A selection of T cell receptor beta chains follows, all from one sample in a study of brain metastases from non-small cell lung cancer. Method: immunoSEQ multiplex PCR; TCRdb's copy keeps in-frame clones and lacks some. The table has approximately 2,100 clones, around 90% seen once. Sequencing was carried out using primary lung tumor tissue. The receptors stem from a donor aged 40 or older with non-small cell lung cancer. Each CDR3 is given with its conserved first and last residue. The D gene is left open where the match is weak. Not all rows give a size; the values are once, few, many and, for expanded clones, a class.

TRBD2	TRBV19	once	TRBJ2-3	CASNPSGRVKADTQYF	TGTGCCAGTAATCCTAGCGGCCGAGTAAAGGCAGATACGCAGTATTTT
.	TRBV5-5	few	TRBJ2-5	CASSMSKETQYF	TGTGCCAGCAGCATGAGTAAAGAGACCCAGTACTTC
.	TRBV7-9	.	TRBJ2-1	CASSLIGPVVIRDNEQFF	TGTGCCAGCAGCTTGATCGGCCCCGTGGTAATTCGGGACAATGAGCAGTTCTTC
.	TRBV28	.	TRBJ2-7	CASSLSVEQYF	TGTGCCAGCAGTTTATCGGTCGAGCAGTACTTC
.	TRBV7-2	.	TRBJ1-4	CASSPDSITNEKLFF	TGTGCCAGCAGCCCTGACAGTATAACTAATGAAAAACTGTTTTTT
TRBD2	TRBV11-3	.	TRBJ2-3	CASSPGGGTDTQYF	TGTGCCAGCAGCCCGGGGGGGGGCACAGATACGCAGTATTTT
TRBD1	TRBV6-1	.	TRBJ1-1	CASSEMGQGFRTEAFF	TGTGCCAGCAGTGAAATGGGACAGGGATTTAGGACTGAAGCTTTCTTT
.	TRBV9	.	TRBJ2-5	CASSAYGETQYF	TGTGCCAGCAGCGCTTACGGGGAGACCCAGTACTTC
.	TRBV14	once	TRBJ1-1	CASSRRVTEAFF	TGTGCCAGCAGCCGCAGGGTTACTGAAGCTTTCTTT
TRBD1	TRBV9	.	TRBJ1-3	CASSAPTGTGRNTIYF	TGTGCCAGCAGCGCACCGACCGGGACAGGGCGAAACACCATATATTTT
.	TRBV3-1/TRBV3-2	.	TRBJ2-2	CASSQDTGELFF	TGTGCCAGCAGCCAAGACACCGGGGAGCTGTTTTTT
TRBD1	TRBV7-9	.	TRBJ2-5	CASSVIIQGAKTQYF	TGTGCCAGCAGCGTAATTATACAGGGGGCAAAGACTCAGTACTTC
.	TRBV19	.	TRBJ2-2	CASRDITRTGELFF	TGTGCCAGCCGGGACATTACACGCACCGGGGAGCTGTTTTTT
TRBD2	TRBV7-6	.	TRBJ2-5	CASSHKAGASGSQETQYF	TGTGCCAGCAGCCACAAGGCCGGGGCTAGCGGGAGCCAAGAGACCCAGTACTTC
.	TRBV6-5	few	TRBJ1-6	CASSYSGEGGSPLHF	TGTGCCAGCAGTTACTCAGGAGAGGGTGGCTCACCCCTCCACTTT
.	TRBV12-3/TRBV12-4	.	TRBJ2-1	CASSPQNEQFF	TGTGCCAGCAGCCCTCAGAATGAACAGTTCTTC
TRBD2	TRBV7-2	.	TRBJ2-7	CASSLDGSGRPPGEQYF	TGTGCCAGCAGCTTAGATGGTAGCGGGAGGCCGCCGGGCGAGCAGTACTTC
.	TRBV4-1	.	TRBJ1-1	CASSQVPGYLDTEAFF	TGCGCCAGCAGCCAAGTCCCGGGGTACCTAGACACTGAAGCTTTCTTT
TRBD2	TRBV5-4	.	TRBJ2-3	CASSSTSGRGPGDTQYF	TGTGCCAGCAGCTCGACTAGCGGGAGGGGTCCGGGAGATACGCAGTATTTT
.	TRBV24-1	once	TRBJ1-4	CATSDSDSLGEKLFF	TGTGCCACCAGTGATTCTGACTCTCTGGGGGAAAAACTGTTTTTT
.	TRBV10-2	.	TRBJ1-4	CASSDGGVEKLFF	TGCGCCAGCAGTGACGGGGGGGTTGAAAAACTGTTTTTT
.	TRBV13	.	TRBJ2-5	CASSRLGGLETQYF	TGTGCCAGCAGCCGTCTCGGGGGGCTCGAGACCCAGTACTTC
.	TRBV4-3	once	TRBJ1-2	CASSQVHQDSLWGGYTF	TGCGCCAGCAGCCAAGTTCACCAGGACAGCTTATGGGGGGGCTACACCTTC
.	TRBV7-2	.	TRBJ1-6	CASSSDGSSYNSPLHF	TGTGCCAGCAGCTCCGACGGGAGCTCCTATAATTCACCCCTCCACTTT
.	TRBV9	.	TRBJ2-1	CASSQASGVYNEQFF	TGTGCCAGCAGCCAGGCCTCGGGGGTCTACAATGAGCAGTTCTTC
.	TRBV6-5	.	TRBJ2-5	CASSYYKGVETQYF	TGTGCCAGCAGTTACTATAAGGGAGTGGAGACCCAGTACTTC
.	TRBV7-2	once	TRBJ2-3	CASSLGLLGTDTQYF	TGTGCCAGCAGCTTAGGTCTTCTGGGCACAGATACGCAGTATTTT
.	TRBV11-1	few	TRBJ1-1	CASSLRRGTEAFF	TGTGCCAGCAGCTTGCGAAGGGGGACTGAAGCTTTCTTT
TRBD1	TRBV7-2	.	TRBJ1-1	CASSLDGTADTEAFF	TGTGCCAGCAGCTTAGACGGGACAGCGGACACTGAAGCTTTCTTT
TRBD1	TRBV19	once	TRBJ1-1	CASTLDRGTEAFF	TGTGCCAGTACTTTGGACAGGGGCACTGAAGCTTTCTTT
.	TRBV21-1	.	TRBJ2-1	CASSKVGGDIYNEQFF	TGTGCCAGCAGCAAAGTAGGGGGGGATATCTACAATGAGCAGTTCTTC
.	TRBV5-1	.	TRBJ1-6	CASSFNGDWDSPLHF	TGCGCCAGCAGCTTTAACGGGGATTGGGATTCACCCCTCCACTTT
TRBD1	TRBV28	.	TRBJ1-2	CASSTLGQLNGYTF	TGTGCCAGCAGTACCTTGGGACAGCTAAATGGCTACACCTTC
TRBD1	TRBV29-1	.	TRBJ2-7	CSVERVDRGRDEQYF	TGCAGCGTTGAAAGAGTTGACAGGGGGAGGGACGAGCAGTACTTC
TRBD2	TRBV19	.	TRBJ2-3	CASISRRGTDTQYF	TGTGCCAGTATCTCGCGGCGGGGGACAGATACGCAGTATTTT
TRBD2	TRBV5-6	.	TRBJ2-7	CASSSRPGQGGSYEQYF	TGTGCCAGCAGCTCACGCCCAGGGCAGGGAGGGTCCTACGAGCAGTACTTC
TRBD1	TRBV5-6	.	TRBJ1-4	CASSLFTGTGKLFF	TGTGCCAGCAGCTTGTTTACCGGGACAGGGAAACTGTTTTTT
.	TRBV6-2/TRBV6-3	.	TRBJ2-3	CASSYGGLEVDTQYF	TGTGCCAGCAGTTACGGGGGGCTAGAGGTAGATACGCAGTATTTT
.	TRBV5-1	.	TRBJ1-3	CASSPQGAGGNTIYF	TGCGCCAGCAGCCCCCAGGGCGCCGGTGGAAACACCATATATTTT
.	TRBV18	once	TRBJ2-7	CASSPDLSKGSEQYF	TGTGCCAGCTCACCAGATCTCTCCAAAGGGTCCGAGCAGTACTTC
.	TRBV14	.	TRBJ1-3	CASSLQPTQDVYF	TGTGCCAGCAGCTTACAGCCTACGCAGGACGTCTATTTT
.	TRBV6-5	.	TRBJ1-6	CASSYDWSSYNSPLHF	TGTGCCAGCAGTTACGATTGGAGCTCCTATAATTCACCCCTCCACTTT
.	TRBV6-5	.	TRBJ1-3	CASRGRVAGNTIYF	TGTGCCAGCAGGGGCAGGGTGGCTGGAAACACCATATATTTT
.	TRBV3-1/TRBV3-2	once	TRBJ1-2	CASSQVWVEGAYTNYGYTF	TGTGCCAGCAGCCAAGTATGGGTTGAAGGGGCCTATACGAACTATGGCTACACCTTC
.	TRBV14	.	TRBJ2-7	CASSQDSYEQYF	TGTGCCAGCAGCCAAGACTCCTACGAGCAGTACTTC
TRBD1	TRBV5-4	once	TRBJ2-1	CASGSTGVYNEQFF	TGTGCCAGTGGATCGACAGGGGTATACAATGAGCAGTTCTTC
.	TRBV10-3	.	TRBJ1-3	CAISAGRQTRNIIYF	TGTGCCATCAGTGCCGGACGCCAGACGAGAAACATCATATATTTT
TRBD2	TRBV7-3	.	TRBJ2-3	CASSQTGGGTDTQYF	TGTGCCAGCAGCCAAACGGGAGGAGGAACAGATACGCAGTATTTT
.	TRBV5-1	.	TRBJ2-1	CASSLSYNEQFF	TGTGCCAGCAGCTTGTCCTACAATGAGCAGTTCTTC
.	TRBV5-1	.	TRBJ2-7	CASYAGRSYEQYF	TGCGCCAGCTATGCAGGGCGCTCCTACGAGCAGTACTTC
TRBD1	TRBV19	.	TRBJ1-2	CASTTGTGGLYGYTF	TGTGCCAGTACAACCGGGACAGGGGGTCTTTATGGCTACACCTTC
.	TRBV6-5	.	TRBJ2-1	CASSYFGGEGYNKQFF	TGTGCCAGCAGTTACTTTGGAGGCGAAGGGTACAATAAGCAGTTCTTC
.	TRBV6-5	.	TRBJ2-1	CASSYWRGSNNEQFF	TGTGCCAGCAGTTACTGGAGGGGGTCCAACAATGAGCAGTTCTTC
.	TRBV5-6	.	TRBJ1-4	CASSFAGAGEKLFF	TGTGCCAGCAGCTTCGCAGGGGCAGGGGAAAAACTGTTTTTT
TRBD1	TRBV6-6	.	TRBJ1-6	CASRQGLNSPLHF	TGTGCTAGCAGACAGGGTTTGAATTCACCCCTCCACTTT
TRBD1	TRBV19	.	TRBJ1-4	CASTGTVNEKLFF	TGTGCCAGTACTGGGACAGTAAATGAAAAACTGTTTTTT
.	TRBV18	.	TRBJ2-5	CASSLQETQYF	TGTGCCAGCTCACTCCAAGAGACCCAGTACTTC
TRBD2	TRBV7-2	.	TRBJ2-3	CASSLVRLAGGDTQYF	TGTGCCAGCAGCTTAGTCAGGCTAGCGGGGGGGGATACGCAGTATTTT
.	TRBV19	.	TRBJ1-1	CASSSRDSRYEETFF	TGTGCCAGTAGTAGCCGCGACAGTCGCTACGAGGAAACTTTCTTT
.	TRBV6-6	.	TRBJ1-1	CASSYTGGTEAFF	TGTGCCAGCAGTTACACGGGTGGGACTGAAGCTTTCTTT